This T cell receptor (beta chain) was sequenced for a study of T cells in Graves' hyperthyroidism and ophthalmopathy. Across the study: Peripheral blood samples were taken at initial diagnosis, prior to any treatment. Notes on the study in general: The majority of expanded thyroid clonotypes above 0.001 also appeared in blood.

This clonotype was seen a handful of times. Its antigen is as yet unknown. The hyperthyroidism patients had all been newly diagnosed, and their disease duration was under 2 months. Their ages ranged from 18 to 65 years. Trimming cost V 5 bases and J 5 bases, with 9 bases left between them. The germline V gene encodes CDR1 SEHNR and CDR2 FQNEAQ (reference sequence). The CDR3 is made up of 13 amino acids. Amplification targeted TCR beta CDR3 regions from RNA transcripts. HTBI primers were used for first-round RT-PCR of the TCR CDR3. A single record per CDR3 protein comes from TCRdb applying MiXCR to the multiplex PCR reads. The table lists under 300,000 distinct CDR3 sequences, 14% to 15% of them singletons.

The receptor was isolated from a woman aged 40-49 years with Graves' hyperthyroidism that later progressed to Graves' ophthalmopathy. The source material was blood. This sequence joins TRBV7-9 and TRBJ2-2, with D hard to call. The CDR3 DNA reads as TGTGCCAGCAGCCATAAGGCGACCGGGGAGCTGTTTTTT. Translating gives CASSHKATGELFF. The variable domain in full, with the rest retrieved from reference TRBV7-9 and TRBJ2-2, is DTGVSQNPRHKITKRGQNVTFRCDPISEHNRLYWYRQTLGQGPEFLTYFQNEAQLEKSRLLSDRFSAERPKGSFSTLEIQRTEQGDSAMYLCASSHKATGELFFGEGSRLTVL.